This entry lists 15 T cell receptor beta chains sequenced from one sample in a study of beta chain features in type 1 diabetes. The study, taken as a whole, reports: Type 1 diabetes patients showed a moderate but significant shortening of TCRB CDR3s in all four CD4+ subsets.

Sequenced material consisted of expressed TCRB transcripts (all of the isolated RNA was reverse transcribed). Generated by immunoSEQ multiplex PCR, the TCRdb table keeps only in-frame clones and is missing some. The sample records about 260,000 clones, around 22% being singletons. What these receptors recognize is not known. The material sequenced was naive CD4+ T cells from blood. Receptors originate from a woman in her 30s with type 1 diabetes.

This chain uses TRBV4-1 with TRBJ1-1; TRBD1 aligns across 7 bases. The V and J ends lost 4 bases and 4 bases, in that order; junction bases with no gene match: 18. The CDR3 is 18 residues long. Germline CDR1 reads MGHRA; CDR2 reads YSYEKL. The CDR3 region is CASSRKDRLRNLGTEAFF. In nucleotides, the CDR3 is TGCGCCAGCAGCCGGAAGGACAGGTTGAGAAATTTAGGCACTGAAGCTTTCTTT.

This clone has only a few counts. The chain joins TRBV5-1 to TRBJ2-1; TRBD2 is a possible D gene (5 bases). CDR3 length: 13 amino acids. Germline CDR1 is SGHRS and CDR2 is YFSETQ. With 4 bases removed from V and 11 bases from J, the gap between germline ends came to 16 bases. The CDR3 is CASSAQRADQQFF. The CDR3 DNA reads TGCGCCAGCAGCGCCCAGAGGGCCGACCAGCAGTTCTTC.

This clone was seen a few times. The rearrangement joins TRBV5-1 to TRBJ1-5, with a possible D match to TRBD1 (6 bases). The CDR3 runs to 15 residues. Germline CDR1 and CDR2: SGHRS and YFSETQ. V was shortened by 0 bases and J by 6 bases, with 13 bases between the two germline ends. CDR3 DNA: TGCGCCAGCAGCTTGGACGGGGCCAGGGGTCAGCCCCAGCATTTT. Translation gives CASSLDGARGQPQHF.

The chain couples TRBV9 to TRBJ2-1, with D perhaps TRBD2 (7 bases). The V and J ends lost 0 bases and 9 bases respectively, with 19 bases between them. The CDR3 covers 16 residues. Germline V gene sequence: CDR1 SGDLS, CDR2 YYNGEE. The CDR3: CASSVGGGGSGGEQFF. The CDR3 DNA follows: TGTGCCAGCAGCGTAGGCGGGGGCGGGAGTGGTGGTGAGCAGTTCTTC.

This clone was observed a few times. The genes are TRBV29-1 and TRBJ1-2; no clear D. This CDR3 contains 14 residues. Germline V gene data show CDR1 as SQVTM and CDR2 as ANQGSEA. Trimming pared 4 bases from V and 0 bases from J, leaving 12 bases between. The CDR3 DNA reads as TGCAGCGTTGGGTTCAACACAGCTAACTATGGCTACACCTTC. As protein: CSVGFNTANYGYTF.

This clone has a handful of counts. This chain connects TRBV7-9 to TRBJ1-2; a possible D gene is TRBD1 (6 bases). V was clipped by 6 bases and J by 1 base, with 9 bases between them. The germline V gene encodes CDR1 SEHNR and CDR2 FQNEAQ (reference sequence). The CDR3 consists of 13 residues. The chain's CDR3 is CASRLQGNYGYTF. The CDR3 coding sequence is TGTGCCAGCAGGTTACAGGGTAACTATGGCTACACCTTC.

This clone was counted a few times. The chain links TRBV27 to TRBJ2-1, with D tentatively TRBD2 (6 bases). Germline V gives CDR1 MNHEY, CDR2 SMNVEV (reference sequence). The CDR3 has 15 residues. V lost 2 bases and J lost 5, with 13 bases in between. The CDR3 loop is CASSLRPGLDNEQFF. The CDR3 coding sequence is TGTGCCAGCAGTTTACGCCCGGGACTGGACAATGAGCAGTTCTTC.

The rearrangement uses TRBV29-1 and TRBJ2-6, with D possibly being TRBD1 (5 bases). Germline V gene lookup returns CDR1 SQVTM and CDR2 ANQGSEA. The CDR3 sequence is 15 residues long. V was clipped by 5 bases and J by 0 bases, with 11 bases between them. The CDR3: CSVTAGFSGANVLTF. As DNA, the CDR3 is TGCAGCGTTACAGCAGGGTTCTCTGGGGCCAACGTCCTGACTTTC.

The chain combines TRBV30 with TRBJ2-5, with 14 bases matching TRBD2. The CDR3 length is 17 residues. V shed 3 bases and J 2 bases; nucleotides not matched to a gene: 8. The V gene's germline CDR1 is GTSNPN and CDR2 SVGIG (reference sequence). The CDR3 loop is CAWSAGLAGVYQETQYF. CDR3 sequence (DNA): TGTGCCTGGAGCGCGGGACTAGCGGGAGTTTATCAAGAGACCCAGTACTTC. The full variable domain, in which reference TRBV30 and TRBJ2-5 provide the parts outside the CDR3, is SQTIHQWPATLVQPVGSPLSLECTVEGTSNPNLYWYRQAAGRGLQLLFYSVGIGQISSEVPQNLSASRPQDRQFILSSKKLLLSDSGFYLCAWSAGLAGVYQETQYFGPGTRLLVL.

CDR3 bases: TGTGCCACCCAGGGGGTTTGGGAGACCCAGTACTTC. Its translation: CATQGVWETQYF. The chain employs TRBV6-6 and TRBJ2-5, with 7 bases identical to TRBD1. The germline CDR1 and CDR2 sequences are MNHNY and SVGAGI (reference sequence). The CDR3 extends over 12 amino acids. After removal of 10 bases from V and 5 bases from J, the junction contained 7 bases not matched to a gene.

CDR3 in DNA: TGTGCCAGCGGGAGGGCAGGTGAAGCTTTCTTT. The encoded protein is CASGRAGEAFF. The chain joins TRBV2 to TRBJ1-1; D not certain. CDR1 is SNHLY and CDR2 is FYNNEI in the germline V gene. The CDR3 runs to 11 residues. Between the trimmed V and J ends, which lost 8 bases and 7 bases, there was a span of 11 bases.

The chain is built from TRBV6-1 and TRBJ2-2; 10 nucleotides match TRBD2. The CDR3 has 17 amino acids. The germline V gene has CDR1 MNHNS and CDR2 SASEGT. With V trimmed by 0 bases and J by 8 bases, 9 bases remained unmatched. CDR3: CASSEARLAGVSGELFF. CDR3 nucleotide sequence: TGTGCCAGCAGTGAAGCGCGGCTAGCGGGAGTGTCTGGGGAGCTGTTTTTT.

This rearrangement joins TRBV18 to TRBJ1-2; no definite D call. CDR3 length equals 15 residues. Germline assignment: CDR1 KGHSH and CDR2 LQKENI. Trimming cost V 2 bases and J 4 bases, with 14 bases left between them. CDR3 nucleotides: TGTGCCAGCTCACCATTAGCCGTAGGAGGCTATGGCTACACCTTC. This codes for CASSPLAVGGYGYTF. Filled out from reference TRBV18 and TRBJ1-2, the complete variable domain reads NAGVMQNPRHLVRRRGQEARLRCSPMKGHSHVYWYRQLPEEGLKFMVYLQKENIIDESGMPKERFSAEFPKEGPSILRIQQVVRGDSAAYFCASSPLAVGGYGYTFGSGTRLTVV.

In its sample, this clone was seen a few times. This rearrangement joins TRBV5-1 to TRBJ2-7; 9 bases line up with TRBD1. CDR3 length: 14 amino acids. J gave up 6 bases and V 1 base, and 5 bases lay outside the gene matches. The V gene's germline CDR1 is SGHRS and CDR2 YFSETQ. CDR3 sequence reads: CASSLWDRAGEQYF. For the CDR3, the DNA is TGCGCCAGCAGCTTGTGGGACAGGGCGGGCGAGCAGTACTTC.

The chain carries TRBV15 and TRBJ2-7; weak D call: TRBD1 (5 bases). CDR3 size: 15 residues. Germline CDR1 is LNHNV and CDR2 is YYDKDF (reference sequence). V was clipped by 0 bases and J by 0 bases, with 9 bases between them. The CDR3 here is CATSRDRDSSYEQYF. The CDR3 nucleotides are TGTGCCACCAGCAGAGATCGAGACAGCTCCTACGAGCAGTACTTC.